This T cell receptor beta chain derives from a study of shared clonotypes between healthy human individuals. Produced via immunoSEQ multiplex PCR; TCRdb's table is partial and in-frame only. The sample comprises around 1.9 million clones, about 92% of which are singletons, and about 1.8% rests with the top ten. The trim removed 3 bases at V and 5 bases at J, leaving 9 bases unmatched. The CDR3 consists of 17 residues. Germline lookup yields CDR1 SGHVS and CDR2 FQNEAQ. As defined, naive CD8 cells were CD45RO-negative and positively selected for CCR7, with terminally differentiated effector memory CD45RA+ cells excluded.

This sequence was found in a man aged 18 to 35 in good health. Some clones in this sample may be carry-over from other donors' samples. The sample comprised naive CD8+ T cells from PBMCs. The chain couples TRBV7-8 to TRBJ2-3; 12 bases are shared with TRBD2. CDR3 protein: CASSFILAGGPGDTQYF. CDR3 sequence (DNA): TGTGCCAGCAGCTTTATTCTAGCGGGAGGGCCAGGAGATACGCAGTATTTT. The variable domain in full, completed from reference TRBV7-8 and TRBJ2-3, reads GAGVSQSPRYKVAKRGQDVALRCDPISGHVSLFWYQQALGQGPEFLTYFQNEAQLDKSGLPSDRFFAERPEGSVSTLKIQRTQQEDSAVYLCASSFILAGGPGDTQYFGPGTRLTVL.